These T cell receptor beta chains were read from a single sample in a study of T cell changes during pregnancy in multiple sclerosis. The table came from immunoSEQ multiplex PCR; TCRdb's copy has only in-frame clones and leaves some out. This sample yields just under 95,000 clones, of which around 92% are seen a single time; approximately 2.6% belongs to the top ten. The material was peripheral blood, obtained in the first trimester of pregnancy. The receptors here all came from a female donor with multiple sclerosis, enrolled in a pregnancy study. The CDR3 runs from the conserved cysteine through the conserved F or W. D genes are given only for firm matches. Size tells how often a clone was seen (once, few, many) or the class of an expanded clone, and some rows leave it out.

v_call: TRBV5-1
j_call: TRBJ2-7
clone_size: .
d_call: TRBD1
cdr3_aa: CASSPGQGSSYEQYF
cdr3_nt: TGCGCCAGCAGCCCGGGACAGGGGAGCTCCTACGAGCAGTACTTC

v_call: TRBV6-1
j_call: TRBJ2-1
clone_size: .
d_call: TRBD1
cdr3_aa: CASSEVQGAVEQFF
cdr3_nt: TGTGCCAGCAGTGAAGTCCAGGGGGCTGTTGAGCAGTTCTTC

v_call: TRBV7-2
j_call: TRBJ1-2
clone_size: .
d_call: .
cdr3_aa: CASSLRGSRRYGYTF
cdr3_nt: TGTGCCAGCAGCTTAAGGGGCTCTCGTCGCTATGGCTACACCTTC

v_call: TRBV6-4
j_call: TRBJ1-1
clone_size: .
d_call: .
cdr3_aa: CASSAVSNTEAFF
cdr3_nt: TGTGCCAGCAGTGCGGTGTCGAACACTGAAGCTTTCTTT

v_call: TRBV28
j_call: TRBJ1-5
clone_size: .
d_call: .
cdr3_aa: CASSGSLQGNQPQHF
cdr3_nt: TGTGCCAGCAGTGGGTCCCTTCAGGGGAATCAGCCCCAGCATTTT

v_call: TRBV7-3
j_call: TRBJ1-1
clone_size: .
d_call: TRBD1
cdr3_aa: CASSFYPGQGNNTEAFF
cdr3_nt: TGTGCCAGCAGCTTTTATCCGGGACAGGGGAACAACACTGAAGCTTTCTTT

v_call: TRBV15
j_call: TRBJ2-7
clone_size: few
d_call: .
cdr3_aa: CATSRDSLGLGDEQYF
cdr3_nt: TGTGCCACCAGCAGAGACTCTCTAGGGTTGGGAGACGAGCAGTACTTC

v_call: TRBV23-1
j_call: TRBJ1-1
clone_size: .
d_call: TRBD1
cdr3_aa: CASTFRQGPYTEAFF
cdr3_nt: TGCGCCAGCACCTTCAGACAGGGGCCGTACACTGAAGCTTTCTTT

v_call: TRBV5-1
j_call: TRBJ2-7
clone_size: few
d_call: .
cdr3_aa: CASSLSQSHEQYF
cdr3_nt: TGCGCCAGCAGCTTATCACAGAGCCACGAGCAGTACTTC

v_call: TRBV11-1
j_call: TRBJ2-3
clone_size: .
d_call: .
cdr3_aa: CASSSRTDTQYF
cdr3_nt: TGTGCCAGCAGCTCTAGGACAGATACGCAGTATTTT

v_call: TRBV5-6
j_call: TRBJ2-2
clone_size: .
d_call: TRBD2
cdr3_aa: CASSPASGSWSGELFF
cdr3_nt: TGTGCCAGCAGCCCGGCTAGCGGGAGCTGGTCCGGGGAGCTGTTTTTT

v_call: TRBV5-6
j_call: TRBJ1-2
clone_size: .
d_call: TRBD1
cdr3_aa: CASTPGTGSYYGYTF
cdr3_nt: TGTGCCAGCACCCCTGGGACAGGGAGCTACTATGGCTACACCTTC

v_call: TRBV29-1
j_call: TRBJ2-7
clone_size: .
d_call: .
cdr3_aa: CSVVLQGYEQYF
cdr3_nt: TGCAGCGTTGTATTACAGGGCTACGAGCAGTACTTC

v_call: TRBV2
j_call: TRBJ2-1
clone_size: .
d_call: TRBD2
cdr3_aa: CASSVRINGTRPSNEQFF
cdr3_nt: TGTGCCAGCAGTGTACGCATCAACGGGACTAGGCCCTCCAATGAGCAGTTCTTC

v_call: TRBV12-5
j_call: TRBJ2-3
clone_size: .
d_call: TRBD2
cdr3_aa: CATAGGVTDTQYF
cdr3_nt: TGTGCTACGGCGGGAGGGGTCACAGATACGCAGTATTTT

v_call: TRBV28
j_call: TRBJ2-7
clone_size: once
d_call: TRBD2
cdr3_aa: CASSVLAGEYREQYF
cdr3_nt: TGTGCCAGCAGTGTACTAGCGGGAGAATACAGGGAGCAGTACTTC

v_call: TRBV2
j_call: TRBJ2-3
clone_size: once
d_call: TRBD2
cdr3_aa: CASRGRLAGGTDTQYF
cdr3_nt: TGTGCCAGCAGGGGGAGACTAGCGGGAGGCACAGATACGCAGTATTTT

v_call: TRBV28
j_call: TRBJ2-1
clone_size: .
d_call: .
cdr3_aa: CASTPLPAGLLYNEQFF
cdr3_nt: TGTGCCAGCACCCCTCTTCCCGCGGGGCTACTATACAATGAGCAGTTCTTC

v_call: TRBV19
j_call: TRBJ1-3
clone_size: .
d_call: .
cdr3_aa: CASSIVGISGNTIYF
cdr3_nt: TGTGCCAGTAGTATAGTGGGCATCTCTGGAAACACCATATATTTT

v_call: TRBV20-1
j_call: TRBJ1-2
clone_size: .
d_call: .
cdr3_aa: CSAMSPGYTF
cdr3_nt: TGCAGTGCTATGAGTCCCGGCTACACCTTC

v_call: TRBV6-1
j_call: TRBJ2-7
clone_size: .
d_call: TRBD2
cdr3_aa: CASSEPGLAGTYEQYF
cdr3_nt: TGTGCCAGCAGTGAACCGGGACTAGCGGGTACCTACGAGCAGTACTTC

v_call: TRBV10-3
j_call: TRBJ2-7
clone_size: .
d_call: TRBD1
cdr3_aa: CATGQGGPYEQYF
cdr3_nt: TGTGCCACCGGACAGGGGGGACCCTACGAGCAGTACTTC

v_call: TRBV10-3
j_call: TRBJ2-1
clone_size: .
d_call: TRBD1
cdr3_aa: CAIRGDRGGEQFF
cdr3_nt: TGTGCCATCAGGGGGGACAGGGGTGGTGAGCAGTTCTTC

v_call: TRBV10-3
j_call: TRBJ2-7
clone_size: .
d_call: TRBD2
cdr3_aa: CAISVHRTSGHSYEQYF
cdr3_nt: TGTGCCATCAGTGTTCATCGGACTAGCGGGCACTCCTACGAGCAGTACTTC

v_call: TRBV10-3
j_call: TRBJ2-2
clone_size: once
d_call: TRBD2
cdr3_aa: CAISESSGRITGELFF
cdr3_nt: TGTGCCATCAGTGAGTCAAGCGGGAGAATTACCGGGGAGCTGTTTTTT

v_call: TRBV27
j_call: TRBJ2-3
clone_size: .
d_call: .
cdr3_aa: CASCNPRLGHTDTQYF
cdr3_nt: TGTGCCAGCTGCAACCCCCGACTAGGTCACACAGATACGCAGTATTTT

v_call: TRBV7-9
j_call: TRBJ1-4
clone_size: .
d_call: TRBD1
cdr3_aa: CASSLVGGGDEKLFF
cdr3_nt: TGTGCCAGCAGCTTAGTAGGGGGCGGAGATGAAAAACTGTTTTTT